A selection of T cell receptor beta chains follows, all from one sample in a study of T cells in Graves' hyperthyroidism and ophthalmopathy. Using its own MiXCR run on the multiplex PCR reads, TCRdb lists one record per CDR3 protein. The data show roughly 500,000 distinct CDR3 sequences, roughly 13% seen once. The sample consisted of blood. The source of these receptors is a woman between 25 and 40 years old with Graves' hyperthyroidism that later progressed to Graves' ophthalmopathy. The CDR3 runs from the conserved cysteine through the conserved F or W. A D gene is named only where the DNA matches it firmly. Rows give clone size only sometimes, using once, few, many, or a class for an expanded clone.

J	V	D	size	DNA	CDR3
TRBJ2-3	TRBV28	NA	NA	TGTGCCAGCAGATCCCACGTGGCCCCAGATACGCAGTATTTT	CASRSHVAPDTQYF
TRBJ1-2	TRBV19	NA	many	TGTGCCAGTACCATCGGACAGCTTGGCTACACCTTC	CASTIGQLGYTF
TRBJ2-7	TRBV6-2/TRBV6-3	TRBD1	NA	TGTGCCAGCAGTTACTCCGGGACAGAGTTTTACGAGCAGTACTTC	CASSYSGTEFYEQYF
TRBJ2-1	TRBV30	NA	NA	TGTGCCTGGAGTGTAGGGGTAGTCCCGCGCAATGAGCAGTTCTTC	CAWSVGVVPRNEQFF
TRBJ1-4	TRBV11-1	NA	many	TGTGCCAGCAGCGCGAGGGCGGAAAAACTGTTTTTT	CASSARAEKLFF
TRBJ2-3	TRBV12-3/TRBV12-4	NA	many	TGTGCCAGCAGTGCAACCGGGACATTCACAGATACGCAGTATTTT	CASSATGTFTDTQYF
TRBJ2-1	TRBV6-2/TRBV6-3	NA	few	TGTGCCAGCAAGACGGTAGCCCTCCCCTACAATGAGCAGTTCTTC	CASKTVALPYNEQFF
TRBJ2-7	TRBV5-4	NA	NA	TGTGCCAGCAGCCTGGACGCTAACTACGAGCAGTACTTC	CASSLDANYEQYF
TRBJ1-2	TRBV20-1	NA	many	TGCAGTGCTCCTACAGATAACTATGGCTACACCTTC	CSAPTDNYGYTF
TRBJ2-3	TRBV27	TRBD2	many	TGTGCCAGCAAACCTCCGGGACTAGCGAAAGATACGCAGTATTTT	CASKPPGLAKDTQYF
TRBJ2-1	TRBV7-9	TRBD2	NA	TGTGCCAGCAGCTCCCACGAGGGACTAGCGGGGTACAATGAGCAGTTCTTC	CASSSHEGLAGYNEQFF
TRBJ1-2	TRBV18	NA	few	TGTGCCAGCTCACCGTCCGAACTTAACTATGGCTACACCTTC	CASSPSELNYGYTF
TRBJ2-7	TRBV6-1	NA	NA	TGTGCCAGCACAGGACGGAACTCCTACGAGCAGTACTTC	CASTGRNSYEQYF
TRBJ2-7	TRBV2	NA	few	TGTGCCAGCAAGCCCTACGAGCAGTACTTC	CASKPYEQYF
TRBJ2-1	TRBV7-2	TRBD2	many	TGTGCCAGCAGCTTAGCGGGGGTGGGACTAGCTCACAATGAGCAGTTCTTC	CASSLAGVGLAHNEQFF
TRBJ2-6	TRBV11-3	NA	few	TGTGCCAGCATTCACACGGGACTGCCCTCTGGGGCCAACGTCCTGACTTTC	CASIHTGLPSGANVLTF
TRBJ1-1	TRBV27	NA	many	TGTGCCACCAAATCCGGGGCTGTGGGTTGGTGGGGTGAAGCTTTCTTT	CATKSGAVGWWGEAFF
TRBJ2-6	TRBV28	NA	many	TGTGCCAGCAGTTTCTCGGGAGCTGGGGCCAACGTCCTGACTTTC	CASSFSGAGANVLTF
TRBJ1-1	TRBV12-3/TRBV12-4	NA	many	TGTGCCAGCAGCCTCTCCCAGACTGAAGCTTTCTTT	CASSLSQTEAFF
TRBJ2-2	TRBV5-1	NA	few	TGCGCCAGCAGCTTGGGGTTTGGCGACTGGCTGTATTTT	CASSLGFGDWLYF
TRBJ1-4	TRBV12-3/TRBV12-4	NA	many	TGTGCCAGCAGTTTTGGGCAGGGGCCCGAAAAACTGTTTTTT	CASSFGQGPEKLFF
TRBJ2-3	TRBV5-4	TRBD2	many	TGTGCCAGCAGCCCGACTAGCGGGACGGGAGATACGCAGTATTTT	CASSPTSGTGDTQYF
TRBJ2-7	TRBV7-9	TRBD2	once	TGTGCCAGCAGCTTTTTAGCGGGAGGGCCGACTTTCAACGAGCAGTACTTC	CASSFLAGGPTFNEQYF
TRBJ2-7	TRBV4-3	NA	few	TGCGCCAGCAGCCCCCGGGTCGGCAGTTCCTACGAGCAGTACTTC	CASSPRVGSSYEQYF
TRBJ2-7	TRBV12-3/TRBV12-4	NA	many	TGTGCCAGCAGTCCTGGAGAGAGTGAAGTACGAAAGCAGTACTTC	CASSPGESEVRKQYF
TRBJ1-5	TRBV24-1	TRBD1	few	TGTGCCACCAGTGACCGACAGGGCCTAAATCAGCCCCAGCATTTT	CATSDRQGLNQPQHF
TRBJ2-3	TRBV2	TRBD1	NA	TGTGCCAGCACCAAGGGCCCGGGGACAGATACGAAGTATTTT	CASTKGPGTDTKYF
TRBJ1-1	TRBV25-1	NA	few	TGTGCCAGCAGTGAAATTGGCAGAAGGACCACTGAAGCTTTCTTT	CASSEIGRRTTEAFF
TRBJ1-6	TRBV7-9	NA	many	TGTGCCAGCAGCTCCGAAGAACTTGGGTCCTCACCCCTCCACTTT	CASSSEELGSSPLHF
TRBJ1-4	TRBV5-4	TRBD1	NA	TGTGCCAGCAGCAACCCCCGCGCGGGACAGGGGAATGAAAAACTGTTTTTT	CASSNPRAGQGNEKLFF
TRBJ1-1	TRBV6-1	NA	many	TGTGCCAGCTCTAGCGCCGCCCTGAACACTGAAGCTTTCTTT	CASSSAALNTEAFF
TRBJ2-2	TRBV24-1	NA	many	TGTGCCACCAGTTTCACAAGCACCGGGGAGCTGTTTTTT	CATSFTSTGELFF
TRBJ2-7	TRBV3-1	TRBD1	many	TGTGCCAGCAGCCAAAGTCGGGACAGGGGTACCGAGCAGTACTTC	CASSQSRDRGTEQYF
TRBJ2-7	TRBV28	NA	many	TGTGCCACCCAACAGGTCCACGAGCAGTACTTC	CATQQVHEQYF
TRBJ1-2	TRBV20-1	NA	few	TGCAGTGCTAGTGACCCGGGACCTTGGGATGGCTACACCTTC	CSASDPGPWDGYTF
TRBJ2-4	TRBV11-2	NA	many	TGTGCCAGCAGCCTTACGGACCTTGTCAGAGCCAAAAACATTCAGTACTTC	CASSLTDLVRAKNIQYF
TRBJ1-5	TRBV5-5	NA	many	TGTGCCAGCAGCCCTGTAAATAGCAATCAGCCCCAGCATTTT	CASSPVNSNQPQHF
TRBJ2-5	TRBV11-3	NA	many	TGTGCCAGCAGGGCAGTAGGTCAAGAGACCCAGTACTTC	CASRAVGQETQYF
TRBJ2-1	TRBV11-3	TRBD2	many	TGTGCCAGCAGCTTCGCCGGGAGGGGATACAATGAGCAGTTCTTC	CASSFAGRGYNEQFF
TRBJ1-1	TRBV14	NA	few	TGTGCCAGCAGCCAAGACAGGGTTGCGGTAGCTTTCTTT	CASSQDRVAVAFF
TRBJ1-1	TRBV11-3	TRBD1	NA	TGTGCCAGCAGCCCCGGGACAGGGCACACTGAAGCTTTCTTT	CASSPGTGHTEAFF
TRBJ1-6	TRBV12-3/TRBV12-4	NA	many	TGTGCCAGCAGTTTAATGGAGTATAATTCACCCCTCCACTTT	CASSLMEYNSPLHF
TRBJ2-7	TRBV7-2	NA	few	TGTGCCAGCAGCTTAGGTAGGACACAAAGCTACGAGCAGTACTTC	CASSLGRTQSYEQYF
TRBJ2-3	TRBV11-3	TRBD1	many	TGTGCCAGCAGCCACAGGACAGGGGCAGATACGCAGTATTTT	CASSHRTGADTQYF
TRBJ2-1	TRBV3-1	TRBD1	NA	TGCGCCAGCAGGCCGGGACAGGGCTGGAATGAGCAGTTCTTC	CASRPGQGWNEQFF
TRBJ2-3	TRBV20-1	TRBD2	many	TGCAGTGCTAGAGGAGTTGGGACCGGGAGGGCAGATACGCAGTATTTT	CSARGVGTGRADTQYF
TRBJ1-1	TRBV11-3	NA	many	TGTGCCAGCAGCTTAGATCTTCTTGGGGACACTGAAGCTTTCTTT	CASSLDLLGDTEAFF
TRBJ1-6	TRBV5-1	NA	many	TGCGCCAGCAGGACGGACCGGGAAGATTCACCCCTCCACTTT	CASRTDREDSPLHF
TRBJ2-2	TRBV5-1	NA	many	TGCGCCAGCAGCCCCAGACAGAACACCGGGGAGCTGTTTTTT	CASSPRQNTGELFF
TRBJ1-2	TRBV7-9	NA	many	TGTGCCAGCAGCTGGCAGGCTGGCTACACCTTC	CASSWQAGYTF